This T cell receptor beta chain was sequenced during a study of glioma-infiltrating T cells. Amplification of TCR alpha and beta CDR3 regions from RNA used iRepertoire nested multiplex PCR. From the multiplex PCR reads, TCRdb called clonotypes with MiXCR, one entry per CDR3 protein. The sample contains more than 300,000 distinct CDR3 sequences, less than 50% of which appear only once. Germline CDR1 is SGHTA and CDR2 is FQGTGA. This CDR3 is 15 amino acids long. Between the trimmed V and J ends, which lost 3 bases and 0 bases, there was a span of 9 bases. With respect to this clonotype: The antigen is undetermined.

Findings and limits, study-wide: Gliomas, especially low-grade, showed above-expected tissue-blood divergence; non-neoplastic patients showed below.

V usage is TRBV7-3 and J usage is TRBJ2-1; D uncertain. The source is a human donor with low-grade glioma or glioblastoma, undergoing nonglioma brain surgery, or in good health (not recorded which). Sequencing was done on a sample of glioma tissue, nonneoplastic brain tissue, or PBMCs (not recorded which). CDR3: CASSFESSSYNEQFF. CDR3 nucleotide sequence: TGTGCCAGCAGCTTTGAGAGTAGCTCCTACAATGAGCAGTTCTTC.